The rows below give T cell receptor beta chains drawn from one sample of a study of T cells in Graves' hyperthyroidism and ophthalmopathy. TCRdb used MiXCR to reprocess the multiplex PCR reads, holding one entry per CDR3 protein. This table has some 490,000 distinct CDR3 sequences, roughly 16% appearing once. Sequencing input: blood. These receptors came from a woman aged 25 to 39 with Graves' ophthalmopathy. Each CDR3 is given without its conserved first and last residue. Fields, in order: V gene, CDR3 protein.

TRBV20-1,SAKVGHLRSNQPQH
TRBV29-1,SVGTTGTGKTEAF
TRBV6-1,ASAGEGLSNQPQH
TRBV9,ASSLEGIPYNEQF
TRBV5-6,ASSLFMGFETQY
TRBV12-3/TRBV12-4,ASSEAFIQPQH
TRBV10-2,ASSNPGPANTIY
TRBV6-1,ASSPGQGRSPTEAF
TRBV12-5,ARTGGNQPQH
TRBV20-1,SAWGSGRNQPQH
TRBV6-2/TRBV6-3,ASSLVSPTDTQY
TRBV7-8,ASSLGGGRLEQF
TRBV12-3/TRBV12-4,ASSQTRFQPQH
TRBV7-2,ASSPSVGSGDTQY
TRBV4-1,ASSQVHRVYGYT
TRBV6-1,ASTLERWGLEQY
TRBV19,ASSMSRVNTEAF
TRBV6-2/TRBV6-3,ASSYPLGLAGVNEQF
TRBV6-1,ASHTGTSGLGELF
TRBV27,ASSLSISGNTIY
TRBV14,ASSQGQLEFNYGYT
TRBV10-3,AIRGGTKAHEQY
TRBV30,AWSVNVLGLPTYNEQF
TRBV6-1,ASGVLLSSTDTQY
TRBV6-1,ASSDGGPQH
TRBV30,AWSEVLRVTMQY
TRBV7-9,ASSLAAWGSSYEQY